A selection of T cell receptor beta chains follows, all from one sample in a study of T cells in Graves' hyperthyroidism and ophthalmopathy. TCRdb redid the calling of the multiplex PCR reads with MiXCR, one entry per CDR3 protein. The sample includes about 98,000 distinct CDR3 sequences, about 40% of them seen just once. The specimen was peripheral blood or thyroid tissue (not recorded which). Receptors originate from a woman in her 30s with Graves' hyperthyroidism. Both conserved end residues are part of each CDR3. The D gene is left open where the match is weak. Not every row has a clone size; where given, it reads once, few, many or a size class.

D gene	clone size	J gene	V gene	CDR3 protein	CDR3 DNA
TRBD1	many	TRBJ1-1	TRBV6-6	CASSELRGRVTFF	TGTGCCAGCAGTGAACTTAGGGGGCGCGTAACTTTCTTT
-	-	TRBJ1-1	TRBV19	CASSWQPNTEAFF	TGTGCCAGTAGTTGGCAGCCGAACACTGAAGCTTTCTTT
TRBD1	many	TRBJ1-2	TRBV7-9	CASSTRTGSGYTF	TGTGCCAGCAGCACTAGGACAGGGAGCGGCTACACCTTC
TRBD2	-	TRBJ2-3	TRBV7-6	CASSLELAGAGGADTQYF	TGTGCCAGCAGCTTAGAACTAGCGGGAGCCGGTGGGGCAGATACGCAGTATTTT
-	many	TRBJ1-2	TRBV10-3	CAITTGVDYGYTF	TGTGCCATCACCACGGGGGTAGACTATGGCTACACCTTC
TRBD2	-	TRBJ2-5	TRBV7-7	CASSISSGSGETQYF	TGTGCTAGCAGCATCTCTAGCGGGAGTGGGGAGACCCAGTACTTC
TRBD2	-	TRBJ2-2	TRBV5-1	CASSQETSGSYTGELLF	TGCGCCAGCAGCCAAGAGACTAGCGGGAGCTACACCGGGGAGCTGCTTTTT
-	-	TRBJ2-2	TRBV7-2	CASTTLDGSYTGELFF	TGTGCCAGCACCACCTTAGATGGCAGTTACACCGGGGAGCTGTTTTTT
TRBD2	-	TRBJ2-7	TRBV14	CASSQDLGLAGYEQYF	TGTGCCAGCAGCCAAGATCTAGGACTAGCGGGCTACGAGCAGTACTTC
-	many	TRBJ1-2	TRBV19	CASSIWAATGYTF	TGTGCCAGTAGTATTTGGGCAGCGACTGGCTACACCTTC
TRBD2	many	TRBJ2-7	TRBV4-1	CASSLRLAGDGSYEQYF	TGCGCCAGCAGCCTAAGACTAGCGGGAGACGGATCCTACGAGCAGTACTTC
-	-	TRBJ1-5	TRBV20-1	CSATAVGQPQHF	TGCAGTGCCACGGCGGTGGGGCAGCCCCAGCATTTT
-	many	TRBJ2-3	TRBV20-1	CSANKKPTDTQYF	TGCAGTGCTAATAAGAAACCCACAGATACGCAGTATTTT
-	many	TRBJ2-5	TRBV18	CASSPPSTEETQYF	TGTGCCAGCTCACCACCCTCCACGGAAGAGACCCAGTACTTC
-	many	TRBJ2-3	TRBV29-1	CSVLYQETQYF	TGCAGCGTTCTTTACCAGGAGACGCAGTATTTT
-	many	TRBJ1-4	TRBV10-3	CAIRDNENEKLFF	TGTGCCATCAGGGACAACGAGAATGAAAAACTGTTTTTT
-	once	TRBJ1-5	TRBV9	CASSVGQPNQPQHF	TGTGCCAGCAGCGTAGGGCAGCCCAATCAGCCCCAGCATTTT
-	many	TRBJ1-1	TRBV5-5	CASSSKFSLTNTEAFF	TGTGCCAGCAGCTCGAAATTCTCGCTCACGAACACTGAAGCTTTCTTT
TRBD1	-	TRBJ1-2	TRBV10-3	CATGSSPGQGDYGYTF	TGTGCCACCGGCTCCAGCCCGGGACAGGGGGACTATGGCTACACCTTC
-	-	TRBJ1-2	TRBV6-5	CASSYTWTQPDYGYAF	TGTGCCAGCAGTTACACCTGGACACAGCCAGACTATGGCTACGCCTTC
-	many	TRBJ1-1	TRBV7-9	CASSLVDTEAFF	TGTGCCAGCAGCTTGGTGGACACTGAAGCTTTCTTT
-	many	TRBJ1-5	TRBV7-2	CASSPDGKSNQPQHF	TGTGCCAGCAGCCCGGACGGAAAAAGCAATCAGCCCCAGCATTTT
TRBD2	-	TRBJ2-7	TRBV12-3/TRBV12-4	CASRLAGDAYEQYF	TGTGCCAGCAGGTTAGCGGGAGATGCCTACGAGCAGTACTTC
-	-	TRBJ2-5	TRBV2	CASSNRGGQNQETQYF	TGTGCCAGCAGTAACAGGGGGGGACAAAACCAAGAGACCCAGTACTTC
TRBD1	many	TRBJ2-5	TRBV18	CASSPDRTGTQYF	TGTGCCAGCTCACCGGACAGGACGGGGACCCAGTACTTC
TRBD2	-	TRBJ2-5	TRBV29-1	CSFWGTSGIGTQYF	TGCAGCTTCTGGGGGACTAGCGGGATCGGTACCCAGTACTTC
-	-	TRBJ1-6	TRBV28	CASNLERANSPPHF	TGTGCCAGCAATTTAGAGAGGGCTAATTCACCCCCCCACTTT
-	many	TRBJ1-4	TRBV5-5	CASSLYSNPNEKLFF	TGTGCCAGCAGCTTGTACAGCAATCCTAATGAAAAACTGTTTTTT
TRBD1	many	TRBJ1-5	TRBV4-2	CASSQDRQGQQPQHF	TGTGCCAGCAGCCAAGATCGACAGGGTCAACAGCCCCAGCATTTT
-	-	TRBJ2-7	TRBV7-9	CASSFLSGTREQYF	TGTGCCAGCAGCTTCCTCAGCGGGACACGCGAGCAGTACTTC
TRBD1	many	TRBJ2-5	TRBV11-1	CASSRTGVLAETQYF	TGTGCCAGCAGCCGGACAGGGGTCCTTGCCGAGACCCAGTACTTC
-	many	TRBJ1-6	TRBV4-1	CASSQGNNSPLHF	TGCGCCAGCAGCCAAGGAAATAATTCACCCCTCCACTTT
-	once	TRBJ2-5	TRBV7-2	CASSQRGPQETQYF	TGTGCCAGCAGCCAAAGGGGCCCCCAAGAGACCCAGTACTTC
-	few	TRBJ2-5	TRBV2	CASSDGPGETQYF	TGTGCCAGCAGTGACGGCCCCGGGGAGACCCAGTACTTC
-	many	TRBJ2-2	TRBV6-6	CASTPSERSNTGELFF	TGTGCCAGCACTCCATCCGAGAGATCGAACACCGGGGAGCTGTTTTTT
-	many	TRBJ2-5	TRBV4-1	CASSPLPRGQTQYF	TGCGCCAGCAGCCCCCTCCCTAGGGGACAGACCCAGTACTTC
-	many	TRBJ2-5	TRBV5-1	CASSLKGRLTQETQYF	TGCGCCAGCAGCTTGAAGGGACGCCTCACCCAAGAGACCCAGTACTTC
-	many	TRBJ1-6	TRBV7-9	CASDYVGGNSPLHF	TGTGCCAGCGACTACGTAGGGGGGAATTCACCCCTCCACTTT
TRBD2	many	TRBJ2-7	TRBV7-8	CATALRELVSYEQYF	TGTGCTACAGCGTTGCGGGAGTTAGTCTCCTACGAGCAGTACTTC
-	many	TRBJ1-5	TRBV2	CASAGRGLENQPQHF	TGTGCCAGCGCTGGCCGCGGCCTAGAAAATCAGCCCCAGCATTTT
TRBD2	many	TRBJ2-3	TRBV20-1	CSARLAGDTDTQYF	TGCAGTGCACGACTAGCGGGAGACACAGATACGCAGTATTTT
-	-	TRBJ1-2	TRBV7-9	CASSFRGGGTGYTF	TGTGCCAGCAGCTTTCGAGGGGGGGGGACTGGCTACACCTTC